The 26 T cell receptor beta chains below were found in one sample sequenced in a study of OX40 agonist ivuxolimab in advanced cancers. The assay was immunoSEQ multiplex PCR, and TCRdb's table has in-frame clones only and misses some. The sample lists 65,000 to 85,000 clones; just over 90% were seen once. The specimen comprised CD4+ or CD8+ T cells sorted from blood, sampled in a trial of the OX40 agonist ivuxolimab. The origin of the receptors is an adult with an advanced solid tumor such as melanoma, head and neck, liver or kidney cancer.

The CDR3 DNA reads as TGTGCCAGCAGCCCCGGGACAAGATATGAAAAACTGTTTTTT. It codes for CASSPGTRYEKLFF. The rearrangement uses TRBV6-6 and TRBJ1-4; D is perhaps TRBD1 (6 bases). The CDR3 is 14 amino acids. The V gene lost 6 bases and the J gene lost 6 bases, with 14 bases spanning the gap. From germline, CDR1 is MNHNY and CDR2 SVGAGI (reference sequence).

The V and J genes are TRBV19 and TRBJ2-7; D gene uncertain. Germline CDR1 is LNHDA and CDR2 is SQIVND (reference sequence). Trimming shortened V by 3 bases and J by 1 base, and 13 bases separated the two germline ends. The CDR3 totals 15 residues. CDR3 residues: CASSISHGLSYEQYF. Written as DNA, the CDR3 is TGTGCCAGTAGTATTTCACATGGATTGTCCTACGAGCAGTACTTC. Full variable domain (outside the CDR3, taken from reference TRBV19 and TRBJ2-7): DGGITQSPKYLFRKEGQNVTLSCEQNLNHDAMYWYRQDPGQGLRLIYYSQIVNDFQKGDIAEGYSVSREKKESFPLTVTSAQKNPTAFYLCASSISHGLSYEQYFGPGTRLTVT.

In this sample, this clone turned up a few times. The chain combines TRBV4-1 with TRBJ1-1; D might be TRBD1 (6 bases). Trimming shortened V by 1 base and J by 0 bases, and 12 bases separated the two germline ends. There are 16 residues in the CDR3. The germline CDR1 and CDR2 sequences are MGHRA and YSYEKL. The CDR3 DNA reads TGCGCCAGCAGCCAAGTGATACAGGGAATGAACACTGAAGCTTTCTTT. This translates into CASSQVIQGMNTEAFF.

This clone appeared a single time. The gene calls are TRBV6-1 and TRBJ2-2, with a tentative D call TRBD1 (5 bases). V was clipped by 8 bases and J by 1 base, with 11 bases between them. The germline gives CDR1 MNHNS, CDR2 SASEGT. This CDR3 is built from 14 residues. CDR3 loop: CASPRQGNTGELFF. For the CDR3, the DNA is TGTGCCAGCCCGCGGCAGGGGAACACCGGGGAGCTGTTTTTT.

Note on this clone: The junction does not match germline at one end; this may be a read error. The J gene is TRBJ1-5, the V gene TRBV7-8; D may be TRBD1 (5 bases). The CDR3 sequence is 18 residues long. CDR1 and CDR2 (germline): SGHVS, FQNEAQ. The CDR3 DNA reads TGTGCCAGCAGCCTAGCAGACAGACTAGTGTATAGCAATCAGCCCCAGCATTTT. It yields the protein CASSLADRLVYSNQPQHF.

V usage is TRBV5-1 and J usage is TRBJ2-7; D unclear. V was trimmed by 0 bases and J by 0 bases, leaving 10 bases between them. The CDR3 runs to 15 residues. Germline-derived CDR1 and CDR2 are SGHRS and YFSETQ. In DNA form, the CDR3 reads TGCGCCAGCAGCTTGGCCGTCTCTTACTCCTACGAGCAGTACTTC. Amino acid sequence: CASSLAVSYSYEQYF. Complete variable domain (other parts from reference TRBV5-1 and TRBJ2-7): KAGVTQTPRYLIKTRGQQVTLSCSPISGHRSVSWYQQTPGQGLQFLFEYFSETQRNKGNFPGRFSGRQFSNSRSEMNVSTLELGDSALYLCASSLAVSYSYEQYFGPGTRLTVT.

V usage is TRBV19 and J usage is TRBJ1-1; perhaps TRBD1 as D (6 bases). The CDR3 consists of 16 residues. V was shortened by 7 bases and J by 1 base, with 19 bases between the two germline ends. Germline V gene sequence: CDR1 LNHDA, CDR2 SQIVND (reference sequence). The CDR3 here is CASNHMDSTWNTEAFF. The CDR3 DNA reads TGTGCCAGTAATCATATGGACAGTACTTGGAACACTGAAGCTTTCTTT.

V gene TRBV6-1 combines with J gene TRBJ2-3, with 7 bases identical to TRBD1. Germline trimming cut 9 bases from V and 2 bases from J; bases unmatched to any gene: 8. Germline V gives CDR1 MNHNS, CDR2 SASEGT. The CDR3 contains 14 residues. The CDR3 DNA reads TGTGCCAGTAAACCCGGGACAGTCACAGATACGCAGTATTTT. This codes for CASKPGTVTDTQYF.

This chain links TRBV10-1 with TRBJ1-1; 7 bases match TRBD1. With 2 bases clipped from V and 5 bases from J, the junction kept 8 bases outside the gene matches. Germline V gives CDR1 WNHNN, CDR2 SYGVQD (reference sequence). The length of the CDR3 is 15 residues. The CDR3 DNA follows: TGCGCCAGCAGTGAGGACAGGGAGGCGAGGACTGAAGCTTTCTTT. It translates to CASSEDREARTEAFF.

V usage is TRBV2 and J usage is TRBJ1-6, with D unclear. Germline-derived CDR1 and CDR2 are SNHLY and FYNNEI. Deletions cut 3 bases from V and 0 bases from J, with 6 bases between. The CDR3 is made up of 15 amino acids. The CDR3 region is CASSDHSSYNSPLHF. The CDR3 region has the DNA TGTGCCAGCAGTGATCATAGCTCCTATAATTCACCCCTCCACTTT.

DNA for the CDR3: TGTGCCAGCAGCCAACTACTAGGTACACAGGTAGAGCAGTACTTC. Its translation: CASSQLLGTQVEQYF. The chain recombines TRBV14 with TRBJ2-7; D may be TRBD1 or TRBD2 (5 bases each). This CDR3 has 15 amino acids. Germline CDR1 reads SGHDN; CDR2 reads FVKESK. V dropped 2 bases and J dropped 7 bases, with 18 bases sitting between them.

This clone was observed once. The chain links TRBV10-3 to TRBJ1-2; D ambiguous. V lost 0 bases to trimming and J lost 4 bases, with 12 bases between them. This CDR3 is built from 15 residues. Looked up from germline, CDR1 is ENHRY and CDR2 is SYGVKD. The CDR3 nucleotides are TGTGCCATCAGTGAGTCGTTCGGGGAAATCTATGGCTACACCTTC. It specifies CAISESFGEIYGYTF.

The CDR3 here is CASSPFRDEQYF. The CDR3 DNA reads TGTGCCAGCAGTCCCTTTCGGGACGAGCAGTACTTC. The chain couples TRBV28 to TRBJ2-7, with unresolved D. Germline values: CDR1 MDHEN, CDR2 SYDVKM. V was cut by 5 bases and J by 5 bases, with 10 bases left in between. CDR3 length equals 12 residues.

The chain has TRBV11-3 and TRBJ2-1, with TRBD2 identical over 14 bases. Germline V lookup: CDR1 SGHNT, CDR2 YENEEA. CDR3 length equals 20 residues. V shed 1 base, J shed 9 bases, and the junction held 17 bases outside the gene matches. The chain's CDR3 is CASSLGVGRPRLAGGSEQFF. The CDR3 DNA is TGTGCCAGCAGCTTAGGGGTCGGGCGACCGAGACTAGCGGGGGGGAGTGAGCAGTTCTTC.

This CDR3 reads CASSFPDLLGTEAFF. The CDR3 nucleotides are TGTGCCAGCAGCTTCCCGGACCTCCTGGGCACTGAAGCTTTCTTT. The chain is built from TRBV5-6 and TRBJ1-1; no firm D call. The CDR3 runs 15 residues. Germline V gene data show CDR1 as SGHDT and CDR2 as YYEEEE. Trimming shortened V by 2 bases and J by 4 bases, and 15 bases separated the two germline ends.

The chain combines TRBV9 with TRBJ2-3; D is uncertain. Trimming shortened V by 0 bases and J by 7 bases, and 12 bases separated the two germline ends. The CDR3 totals 14 residues. Per germline, CDR1 SGDLS and CDR2 YYNGEE. Here the CDR3 reads CASSVGLEPNTQYF. CDR3 DNA sequence: TGTGCCAGCAGCGTAGGGCTAGAGCCCAATACGCAGTATTTT.

This clone was recorded once. The V gene is TRBV10-3, the J gene TRBJ1-6; D possibly corresponds to TRBD1 (5 bases). Germline lookup yields CDR1 ENHRY and CDR2 SYGVKD. The CDR3 sequence is 19 residues long. V was cut by 0 bases and J by 0 bases, with 15 bases left in between. The CDR3 DNA sequence: TGTGCCATCAGTGAGTCGACAGTTGGGGCTAGCTCCTATAATTCACCCCTCCACTTT. It is translated as CAISESTVGASSYNSPLHF.

The chain carries TRBV27 and TRBJ1-5, with D maybe TRBD1 (5 bases). Trimming shortened V by 0 bases and J by 3 bases, and 6 bases separated the two germline ends. CDR1 and CDR2 from the germline V gene are MNHEY and SMNVEV (reference sequence). The length of the CDR3 is 14 residues. This chain's CDR3 is CASSLSGDNQPQHF. CDR3 sequence (DNA): TGTGCCAGCAGTTTATCGGGGGACAATCAGCCCCAGCATTTT.

The V call is TRBV2, the J call TRBJ2-1; 7 bases map to TRBD2. CDR3 length: 14 residues. V lost 6 bases and J lost 7; bases outside the gene matches: 9. CDR1 SNHLY and CDR2 FYNNEI come from the germline V gene. This CDR3 reads CASSWRETWNEQFF. The DNA of the CDR3 is TGTGCCAGCAGCTGGCGGGAGACCTGGAATGAGCAGTTCTTC.

This CDR3 reads CASSSGPPAFF. CDR3 sequence (DNA): TGTGCCAGCAGCTCGGGACCCCCGGCTTTCTTT. The chain combines TRBV2 with TRBJ1-1, with D perhaps TRBD1 (5 bases). The germline CDR1 and CDR2 sequences are SNHLY and FYNNEI. The CDR3 runs 11 residues. Deletions cut 6 bases from V and 11 bases from J, with 13 bases between.

The V and J genes are TRBV5-1 and TRBJ2-7, with 9 bases lining up with TRBD1. V was clipped by 4 bases and J by 2 bases; unmatched bases: 10. The CDR3 extends over 16 amino acids. CDR1 SGHRS and CDR2 YFSETQ come from the germline V gene. The CDR3 here is CASSPLTGGTPYEQYF. DNA for the CDR3: TGCGCCAGCAGCCCCTTGACAGGGGGAACCCCCTACGAGCAGTACTTC.

The chain is built from TRBV7-9 and TRBJ1-2; 9 nucleotides align to TRBD1. V lost 5 bases, J lost 2 bases, and 3 bases stayed unmatched. The CDR3 loop spans 14 amino acids. Germline CDR1 and CDR2: SEHNR and FQNEAQ (reference sequence). The CDR3 DNA follows: TGTGCCAGCAGCCAAGGGACAGGGAACTATGGCTACACCTTC. It translates to CASSQGTGNYGYTF.

The rearrangement joins TRBV7-8 to TRBJ2-2; D may be TRBD1 or TRBD2 (5 bases each). There are 15 residues in the CDR3. Germline lookup yields CDR1 SGHVS and CDR2 FQNEAQ. Trimming pared 5 bases from V and 3 bases from J, leaving 13 bases between. This CDR3 reads CASSHSGTDTGELFF. The DNA of the CDR3 is TGTGCCAGCAGCCACTCCGGGACGGACACCGGGGAGCTGTTTTTT.

CDR3 residues: CASSPGGGGYTF. The DNA of the CDR3 is TGCGCCAGCAGCCCTGGCGGGGGGGGCTACACCTTC. The V and J genes are TRBV4-3 and TRBJ1-2; the D gene is possibly TRBD1 (5 bases). Germline V CDR1 and CDR2: LGHNA, YSLEER. The germline V and J ends were trimmed by 4 bases and 8 bases, with 11 bases remaining between them. The CDR3 consists of 12 residues.

The genes are TRBV7-9 and TRBJ2-7, with D perhaps matching TRBD1 (6 bases). Germline V gives CDR1 SEHNR, CDR2 FQNEAQ (reference sequence). This CDR3 is 17 amino acids long. The V end lost 5 bases, the J end lost 2 bases, and 22 bases lay between the germline ends. This CDR3 reads CASSPPSTGTFPYEQYF. The CDR3 nucleotides read TGTGCCAGCAGCCCTCCGTCGACAGGAACCTTCCCCTACGAGCAGTACTTC. The full variable domain, completed using reference TRBV7-9 and TRBJ2-7, is DTGVSQNPRHKITKRGQNVTFRCDPISEHNRLYWYRQTLGQGPEFLTYFQNEAQLEKSRLLSDRFSAERPKGSFSTLEIQRTEQGDSAMYLCASSPPSTGTFPYEQYFGPGTRLTVT.

V usage is TRBV11-3 and J usage is TRBJ2-3; 12 nucleotides line up with TRBD2. With 5 bases clipped from V and 1 base from J, the junction kept 4 bases outside the gene matches. The length of the CDR3 is 16 residues. Germline loops: CDR1 SGHNT, CDR2 YENEEA. This chain's CDR3 is CASSTRTSGGTDTQYF. The CDR3 bases are TGTGCCAGCAGCACGAGGACTAGCGGGGGCACAGATACGCAGTATTTT.